This T cell receptor (beta chain) was sequenced during a study of response to subunit inactivated influenza vaccine. Study-level findings and limits: The study's authors posited that every seasonal influenza vaccination enlists few new T cells.

This clonotype was picked up many times. Its antigen remains unknown. CDR1 is SGHTA and CDR2 is FQGNSA in the germline V gene. The CDR3 contains 15 residues. V shed 6 bases, J shed 4 bases, and the junction held 6 bases outside the gene matches. TCRdb redid the calling of the RT-PCR reads with MiXCR, one entry per CDR3 protein. Among 650,000 to 700,000 distinct CDR3 sequences listed, about 15% were seen once. This TCR came from a middle-aged man who received an inactivated influenza vaccine. Here the sequenced sample was PBMCs from blood, taken less than 13 days after vaccination. This chain uses TRBV7-2 with TRBJ2-7, with 13 bases identical to TRBD2. Written as DNA, the CDR3 is TGTGCCAGCAGTATAGGACTAGCGGGAGTGTACGAGCAGTACTTC. Its translation: CASSIGLAGVYEQYF. The full variable domain, rest sourced from reference TRBV7-2 and TRBJ2-7, is GAGVSQSPSNKVTEKGKDVELRCDPISGHTALYWYRQSLGQGLEFLIYFQGNSAPDKSGLPSDRFSAERTGGSVSTLTIQRTQQEDSAVYLCASSIGLAGVYEQYFGPGTRLTVT.